A single sample gave rise to the 10 T cell receptor beta chains below, sequenced in a study of blood T cell repertoires in COVID-19. Profiled with immunoSEQ multiplex PCR; TCRdb holds only in-frame clones, not every one. The table includes 250,000 or so clones, roughly 85% detected once. Sequencing input: PBMCs or T cells enriched from blood (not recorded which). Receptor source: a woman aged 40 to 49 who had been exposed to COVID-19.

The CDR3 sequence: CASSTQGQTNTEAFF. The CDR3, as DNA: TGTGCCAGTAGTACCCAGGGACAGACGAACACTGAAGCTTTCTTT. This sequence joins TRBV19 and TRBJ1-1, with 7 bases fitting TRBD1. The CDR3 spans 15 residues. CDR1 LNHDA and CDR2 SQIVND come from the germline V gene (reference sequence). Losses at the gene ends were 4 bases for V and 1 base for J; bases not matched to a gene: 6. Full variable domain (remainder filled in from reference TRBV19 and TRBJ1-1): DGGITQSPKYLFRKEGQNVTLSCEQNLNHDAMYWYRQDPGQGLRLIYYSQIVNDFQKGDIAEGYSVSREKKESFPLTVTSAQKNPTAFYLCASSTQGQTNTEAFFGQGTRLTVV.

The CDR3 bases are TGTGCCAGTAGTATACGCCCGGGGGGTCAGCCCCAGCATTTT. Its translation: CASSIRPGGQPQHF. The genes are TRBV19 and TRBJ1-5, with D tentatively TRBD1 (5 bases). V was pared by 2 bases and J by 6 bases, with 11 bases between. The germline V gene has CDR1 LNHDA and CDR2 SQIVND (reference sequence). The CDR3 covers 14 residues.

J is TRBJ1-1 and V is TRBV19, with 8 positions matching TRBD1. After removal of 7 bases from V and 1 base from J, the junction contained 20 bases not matched to a gene. CDR1 is LNHDA and CDR2 is SQIVND in the germline V gene (reference sequence). The CDR3 runs 19 residues. The CDR3 spells CASTLPAATGEVGNTEAFF. The CDR3 DNA sequence: TGTGCCAGTACCCTCCCAGCGGCGACAGGGGAGGTGGGGAACACTGAAGCTTTCTTT.

The chain combines TRBV7-6 with TRBJ2-1; D might be TRBD2 (5 bases). This CDR3 region has 15 residues. CDR1 is SGHVS, CDR2 FNYEAQ, per germline. V was shortened by 6 bases and J by 0 bases, with 12 bases between the two germline ends. CDR3 nucleotide sequence: TGTGCCAGCAGACGTACTCGGGACTCCTACAATGAGCAGTTCTTC. Translating it yields CASRRTRDSYNEQFF.

This chain joins TRBV18 and TRBJ1-5, with TRBD1 matching 8 bases. Germline V lookup: CDR1 KGHSH, CDR2 LQKENI. V lost 3 bases to trimming and J lost 0 bases; unmatched junction nucleotides: 10. CDR3 length: 18 amino acids. The CDR3: CASSPKPDRDDSNQPQHF. CDR3 coding DNA: TGTGCCAGCTCACCGAAACCGGACAGGGATGATAGCAATCAGCCCCAGCATTTT.

This chain joins TRBV19 and TRBJ1-6; D might be TRBD1 (5 bases). Germline lookup yields CDR1 LNHDA and CDR2 SQIVND (reference sequence). With 7 bases removed from V and 10 bases from J, the gap between germline ends came to 20 bases. This CDR3 has 15 amino acids. The DNA for the CDR3 is TGTGCCAGTATGGCCGGGACGGGAGCCAGCTCACCCCTCCACTTT. Translating gives CASMAGTGASSPLHF.

Worth noting for this clone: This specimen includes other DNA sequences encoding the same CDR3. The chain carries TRBV2 and TRBJ1-3; D gene ambiguous. V lost 6 bases and J 3 bases, leaving 9 bases between the germline ends. This CDR3 has 13 amino acids. Germline lookup yields CDR1 SNHLY and CDR2 FYNNEI. The CDR3 here is CASSGGFGNTIYF. CDR3 nucleotides: TGTGCCAGCAGCGGCGGGTTTGGAAACACCATATATTTT.

V gene TRBV7-2 combines with J gene TRBJ2-4, with TRBD1 matching 12 bases. The CDR3 is 16 residues long. The J segment lost 8 bases and the V segment lost 1 base, leaving 6 bases of the junction unmatched. Germline CDR1 and CDR2: SGHTA and FQGNSA. The CDR3 spells CASSLGGQGATDIQYF. CDR3 bases: TGTGCCAGCAGCTTAGGGGGACAGGGGGCGACGGACATTCAGTACTTC.

This clone has a single count. This chain uses TRBV3-1 (or the pseudogene TRBV3-2) with TRBJ1-4; D unclear. The CDR3 has 14 amino acids. V lost 5 bases and J lost 0, with 7 bases in between. Germline lookup yields CDR1 LGHDT and CDR2 YNNKEL (reference sequence). This CDR3 is CASSYQATNEKLFF. DNA for the CDR3: TGTGCCAGCAGCTATCAGGCAACTAATGAAAAACTGTTTTTT.

V is TRBV10-3 and J is TRBJ1-1; possible D gene TRBD1, 5 bases. Trimming cost V 10 bases and J 1 base, with 10 bases left between them. The CDR3 extends over 12 amino acids. Per germline, CDR1 ENHRY and CDR2 SYGVKD. For the CDR3, the DNA is TGTGCCACGCGGACACCGAACACTGAAGCTTTCTTT. Amino acid sequence: CATRTPNTEAFF.